This TCR beta chain is drawn from a study of T-cell reconstitution after alpha-beta-depleted transplantation in children. Study results and caveats: About two months after transplant, alpha-beta T cells reportedly came from several hundred expanded graft clones. The authors attributed T-cell counts and diversity one year after transplant mostly to newly produced T cells. Some patients owed their high day-60 TCRbeta diversity to surviving recipient T cells and thymic progenitors.

This CDR3 spans 16 amino acids. Germline CDR1 and CDR2: SGHTA and FQGNSA. V was pared by 2 bases and J by 0 bases, with 12 bases between. This clonotype was detected a few times. What it binds is not known. This sample's TCRbeta library carried unique molecular identifier barcodes. One entry per CDR3 protein, called by TCRdb with MiXCR from the PCR reads. The data hold more than 400,000 distinct CDR3 sequences, with around 10% observed a single time. The clonotype comes from a female patient aged 2-15 years who had a stem cell transplant for aplastic anemia, so the T cells may come from the graft donor. The sample consisted of PBMCs, mostly from graft donor cells, taken 180 days after TCRalphabeta/CD19-depleted stem cell transplant. The chain recombines TRBV7-2 with TRBJ2-3, with D perhaps matching TRBD1 or TRBD2 (5 bases each). CDR3 loop: CASSLQGAASTDTQYF. Written as DNA, the CDR3 is TGTGCCAGCAGCTTACAGGGAGCTGCTAGCACAGATACGCAGTATTTT.